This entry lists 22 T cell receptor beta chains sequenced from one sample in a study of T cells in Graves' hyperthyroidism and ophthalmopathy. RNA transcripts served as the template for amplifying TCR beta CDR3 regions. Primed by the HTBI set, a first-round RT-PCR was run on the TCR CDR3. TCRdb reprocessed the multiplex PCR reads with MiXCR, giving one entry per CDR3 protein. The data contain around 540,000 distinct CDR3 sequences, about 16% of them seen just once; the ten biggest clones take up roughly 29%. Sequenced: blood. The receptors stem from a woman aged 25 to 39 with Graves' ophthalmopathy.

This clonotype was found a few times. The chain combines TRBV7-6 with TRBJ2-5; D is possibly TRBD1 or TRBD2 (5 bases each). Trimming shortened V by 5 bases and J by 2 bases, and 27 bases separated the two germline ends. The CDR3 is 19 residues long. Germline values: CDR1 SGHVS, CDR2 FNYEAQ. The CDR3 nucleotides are TGTGCCAGCAGCCCGATACTAACCATCACGGGGCGAGCTCAAGAGACCCAGTACTTC. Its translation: CASSPILTITGRAQETQYF.

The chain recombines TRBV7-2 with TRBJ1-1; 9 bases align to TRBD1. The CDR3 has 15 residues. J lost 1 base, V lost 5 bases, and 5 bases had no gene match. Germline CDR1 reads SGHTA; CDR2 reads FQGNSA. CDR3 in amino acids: CASSPWTGANTEAFF. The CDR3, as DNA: TGTGCCAGCAGCCCATGGACAGGGGCGAACACTGAAGCTTTCTTT.

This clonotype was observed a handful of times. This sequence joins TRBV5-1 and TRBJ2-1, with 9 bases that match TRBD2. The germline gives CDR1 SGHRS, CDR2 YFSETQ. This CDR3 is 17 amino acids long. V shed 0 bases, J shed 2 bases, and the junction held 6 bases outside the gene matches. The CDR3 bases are TGCGCCAGCAGCTTGGGGGCGGGAGGGAGGACCTACAATGAGCAGTTCTTC. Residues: CASSLGAGGRTYNEQFF.

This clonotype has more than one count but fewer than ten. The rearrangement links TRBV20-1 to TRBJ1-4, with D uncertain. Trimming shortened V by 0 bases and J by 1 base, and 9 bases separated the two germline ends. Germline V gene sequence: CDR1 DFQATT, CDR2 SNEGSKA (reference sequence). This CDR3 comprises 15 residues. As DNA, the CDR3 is TGCAGTGCTAGAGATGGCCGGGAAACTAATGAAAAACTGTTTTTT. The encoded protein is CSARDGRETNEKLFF.

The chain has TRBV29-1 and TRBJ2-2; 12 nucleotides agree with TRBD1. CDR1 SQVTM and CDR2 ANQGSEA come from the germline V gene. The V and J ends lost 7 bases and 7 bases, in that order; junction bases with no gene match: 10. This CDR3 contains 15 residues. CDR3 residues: CSATVGTGGLGELFF. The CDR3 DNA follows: TGCAGCGCCACTGTTGGGACAGGGGGCCTCGGGGAGCTGTTTTTT.

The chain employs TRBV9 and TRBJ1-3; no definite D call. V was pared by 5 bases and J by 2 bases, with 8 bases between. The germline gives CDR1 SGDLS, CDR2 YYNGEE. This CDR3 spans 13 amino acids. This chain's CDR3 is CASSAGAGNTIYF. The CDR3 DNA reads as TGTGCCAGCAGTGCGGGAGCTGGAAACACCATATATTTT. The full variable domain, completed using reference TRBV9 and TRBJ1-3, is DSGVTQTPKHLITATGQRVTLRCSPRSGDLSVYWYQQSLDQGLQFLIQYYNGEERAKGNILERFSAQQFPDLHSELNLSSLELGDSALYFCASSAGAGNTIYFGEGSWLTVV.

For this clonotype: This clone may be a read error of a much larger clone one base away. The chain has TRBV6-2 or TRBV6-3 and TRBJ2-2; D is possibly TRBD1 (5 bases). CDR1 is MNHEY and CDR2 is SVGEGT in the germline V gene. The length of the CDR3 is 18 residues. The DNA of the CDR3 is TGTGCCAACAGTTCCCTACTTCAGGGTATTCACGATACCGGGGAGCTGTTTTTT. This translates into CANSSLLQGIHDTGELFF.

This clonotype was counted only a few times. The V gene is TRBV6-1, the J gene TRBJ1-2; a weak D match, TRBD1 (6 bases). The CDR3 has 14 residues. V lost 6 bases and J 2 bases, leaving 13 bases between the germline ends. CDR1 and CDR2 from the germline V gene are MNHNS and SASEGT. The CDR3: CASRQRDRNYGYTF. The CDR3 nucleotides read TGTGCCAGCAGACAAAGAGACAGGAACTATGGCTACACCTTC.

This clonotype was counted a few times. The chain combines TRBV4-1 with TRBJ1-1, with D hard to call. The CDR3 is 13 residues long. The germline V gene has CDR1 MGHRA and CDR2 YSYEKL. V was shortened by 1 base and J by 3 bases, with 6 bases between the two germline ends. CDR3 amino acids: CASSQGTYTEAFF. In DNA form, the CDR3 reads TGCGCCAGCAGCCAAGGGACTTACACTGAAGCTTTCTTT.

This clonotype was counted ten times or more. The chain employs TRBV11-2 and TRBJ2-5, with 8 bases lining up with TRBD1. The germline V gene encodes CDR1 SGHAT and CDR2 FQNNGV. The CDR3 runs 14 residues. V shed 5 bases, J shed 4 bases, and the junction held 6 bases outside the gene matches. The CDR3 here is CASSLDRGRETQYF. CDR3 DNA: TGTGCCAGCAGCCTCGACAGGGGAAGAGAGACCCAGTACTTC.

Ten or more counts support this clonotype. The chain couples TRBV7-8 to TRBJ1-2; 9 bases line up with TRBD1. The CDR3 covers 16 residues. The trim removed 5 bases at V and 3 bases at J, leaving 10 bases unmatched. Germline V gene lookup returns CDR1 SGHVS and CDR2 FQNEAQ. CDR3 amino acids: CASSPLRTGEHYGYTF. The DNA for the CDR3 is TGTGCCAGCAGCCCACTCCGGACAGGGGAACACTATGGCTACACCTTC.

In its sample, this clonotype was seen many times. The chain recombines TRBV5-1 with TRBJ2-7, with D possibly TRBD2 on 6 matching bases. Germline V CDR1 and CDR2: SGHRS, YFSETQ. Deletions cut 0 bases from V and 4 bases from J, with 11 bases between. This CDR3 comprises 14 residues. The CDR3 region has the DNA TGCGCCAGCAGCTTGGTTGGGGGGAGGTACGAGCAGTACTTC. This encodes CASSLVGGRYEQYF.

CDR3 loop: CASSYVGPSGNHEQYF. Here the CDR3 DNA reads TGTGCCAGCAGTTACGTTGGGCCTAGCGGGAATCACGAGCAGTACTTC. The chain couples TRBV6-2 or TRBV6-3 to TRBJ2-7; 9 bases map to TRBD2. The CDR3 has 16 residues. V gave up 2 bases and J gave up 5 bases; unmatched junction bases: 10. Germline V gene lookup returns CDR1 MNHEY and CDR2 SVGEGT.

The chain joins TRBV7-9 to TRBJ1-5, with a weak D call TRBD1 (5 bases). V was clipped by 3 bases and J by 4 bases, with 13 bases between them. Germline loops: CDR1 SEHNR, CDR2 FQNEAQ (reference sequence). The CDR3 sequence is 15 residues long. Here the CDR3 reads CASSFPDGTNQPQHF. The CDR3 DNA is TGTGCCAGCAGCTTTCCCGACGGGACGAATCAGCCCCAGCATTTT.

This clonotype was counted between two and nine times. CDR3 amino acids: CASRTSGRALLETQYF. The DNA of the CDR3 is TGTGCCAGCAGGACTAGCGGGAGGGCCCTGTTAGAGACCCAGTACTTC. The V gene is TRBV6-1, the J gene TRBJ2-5; 14 nucleotides match TRBD2. The ends lost 6 bases at V and 4 bases at J; junction bases unmatched: 7. Germline V gene data show CDR1 as MNHNS and CDR2 as SASEGT. The CDR3 loop spans 16 amino acids.

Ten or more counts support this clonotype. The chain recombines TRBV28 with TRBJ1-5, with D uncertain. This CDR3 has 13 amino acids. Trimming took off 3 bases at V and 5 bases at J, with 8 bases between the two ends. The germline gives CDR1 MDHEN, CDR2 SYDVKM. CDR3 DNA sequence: TGTGCCAGCAGTTTCGAGACTGATCAGCCCCAGCATTTT. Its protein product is CASSFETDQPQHF.

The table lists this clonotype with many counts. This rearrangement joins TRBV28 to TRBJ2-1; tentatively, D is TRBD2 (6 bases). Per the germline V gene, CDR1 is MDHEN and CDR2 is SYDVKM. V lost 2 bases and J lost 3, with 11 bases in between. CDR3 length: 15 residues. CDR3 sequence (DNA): TGTGCCAGCAGTTTAATCGGGAGTCACTACAATGAGCAGTTCTTC. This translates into CASSLIGSHYNEQFF.

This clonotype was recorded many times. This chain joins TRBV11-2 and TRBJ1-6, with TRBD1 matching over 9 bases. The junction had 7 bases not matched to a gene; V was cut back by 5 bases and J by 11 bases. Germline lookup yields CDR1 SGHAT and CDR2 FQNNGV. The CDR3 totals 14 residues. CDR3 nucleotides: TGTGCCAGCAGCACCCCCGGGACAGGGACACCCCTCCACTTT. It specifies CASSTPGTGTPLHF. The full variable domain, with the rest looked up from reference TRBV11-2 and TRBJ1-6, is EAGVAQSPRYKIIEKRQSVAFWCNPISGHATLYWYQQILGQGPKLLIQFQNNGVVDDSQLPKDRFSAERLKGVDSTLKIQPAKLEDSAVYLCASSTPGTGTPLHFGNGTRLTVT.

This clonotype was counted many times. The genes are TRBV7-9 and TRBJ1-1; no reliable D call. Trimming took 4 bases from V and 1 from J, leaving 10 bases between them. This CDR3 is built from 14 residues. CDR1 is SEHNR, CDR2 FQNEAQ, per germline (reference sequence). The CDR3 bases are TGTGCCAGCAGCTATACCCGGCAGAACACTGAAGCTTTCTTT. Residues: CASSYTRQNTEAFF.

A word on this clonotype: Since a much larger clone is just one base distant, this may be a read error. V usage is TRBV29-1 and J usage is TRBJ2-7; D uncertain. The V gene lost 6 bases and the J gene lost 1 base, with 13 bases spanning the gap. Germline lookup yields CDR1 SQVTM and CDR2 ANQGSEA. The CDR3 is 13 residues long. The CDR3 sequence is CSVREILSYEQYF. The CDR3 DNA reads TGCAGCGTCAGAGAGATCCTTTCCTACGAGCAGTACTTC.

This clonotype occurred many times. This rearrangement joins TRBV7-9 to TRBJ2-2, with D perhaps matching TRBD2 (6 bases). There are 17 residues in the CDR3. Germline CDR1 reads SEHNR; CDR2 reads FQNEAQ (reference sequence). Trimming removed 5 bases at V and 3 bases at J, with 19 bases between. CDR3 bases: TGTGCCAGCAGCCGCCCTTCTGGGCGGGACGACACCGGGGAGCTGTTTTTT. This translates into CASSRPSGRDDTGELFF.

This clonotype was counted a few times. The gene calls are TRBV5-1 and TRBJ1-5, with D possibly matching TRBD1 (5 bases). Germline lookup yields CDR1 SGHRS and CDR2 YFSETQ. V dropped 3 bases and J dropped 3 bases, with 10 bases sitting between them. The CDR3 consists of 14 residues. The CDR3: CASSYDSHNQPQHF. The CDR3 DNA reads TGCGCCAGCAGCTATGACAGCCACAATCAGCCCCAGCATTTT.